These 14 T cell receptor beta chains originate from one sample sequenced in a study of human thymus T cells. TCRdb's copy holds only in-frame clones and misses some; the assay was immunoSEQ multiplex PCR. The table shows about 78,000 clones, with 90% to 97% occurring only once. Thymus tissue for the work was resected from patients undergoing corrective heart surgery. Sequencing input: thymus tissue. These receptors all come from a boy less than two years old with a congenital heart defect but otherwise immunologically healthy.

The chain couples TRBV5-8 to TRBJ1-4; D might be TRBD1 (6 bases). The CDR3 spans 14 residues. The germline CDR1 and CDR2 sequences are SGHTS and YDEGEE. V shed 4 bases and J shed 8 bases, with 15 bases lying between them. CDR3 in amino acids: CASSMEGVREKLFF. CDR3 sequence (DNA): TGTGCCAGCAGCATGGAGGGGGTTCGGGAAAAACTGTTTTTT.

The chain joins TRBV18 to TRBJ2-2, with D unclear. The CDR3 runs to 14 residues. V lost 3 bases and J 9 bases, leaving 14 bases between the germline ends. Germline values: CDR1 KGHSH, CDR2 LQKENI. The CDR3 nucleotides are TGTGCCAGCTCACCGTTACAGCCGATGCGGGAGCTGTTTTTT. It yields the protein CASSPLQPMRELFF.

The J gene is TRBJ2-3, the V gene TRBV6-4; 7 nucleotides align to TRBD2. Per the germline V gene, CDR1 is MRHNA and CDR2 is SNTAGT. CDR3 length: 14 residues. V dropped 5 bases and J dropped 4; count of bases not matched to a gene: 6. The CDR3 sequence: CASSPRLAADTQYF. In nucleotides, the CDR3 is TGTGCCAGCAGTCCTCGGCTAGCGGCAGATACGCAGTATTTT.

The chain employs TRBV7-2 and TRBJ2-1; the D gene is possibly TRBD2 (6 bases). Germline V gene lookup returns CDR1 SGHTA and CDR2 FQGNSA. This CDR3 is 13 amino acids long. Trimming stripped 5 bases from V and 6 bases from J, with 11 bases between. The CDR3 DNA sequence: TGTGCCAGCAGCCGCGGAGGGATCAATGAGCAGTTCTTC. Its protein product is CASSRGGINEQFF.

The V call is TRBV7-8, the J call TRBJ2-7, with D uncertain. Germline V CDR1 and CDR2: SGHVS, FQNEAQ. CDR3 length equals 17 residues. The V gene lost 2 bases and the J gene lost 2 bases, with 19 bases spanning the gap. The CDR3 here is CASSLCGPTDYAYEQYF. The CDR3 DNA is TGTGCCAGCAGCTTATGTGGTCCCACTGATTACGCCTACGAGCAGTACTTC.

V gene TRBV11-2 combines with J gene TRBJ1-3; the D is unclear. V was clipped by 6 bases and J by 2 bases, with 14 bases between them. This CDR3 has 15 residues. Germline V gene sequence: CDR1 SGHAT, CDR2 FQNNGV. The CDR3 DNA is TGTGCCAGCAGTTCTCGCGGTGAGGCTGGAAACACCATATATTTT. It encodes CASSSRGEAGNTIYF. Based on the CDR3 plus reference TRBV11-2 and TRBJ1-3, the full variable domain is EAGVAQSPRYKIIEKRQSVAFWCNPISGHATLYWYQQILGQGPKLLIQFQNNGVVDDSQLPKDRFSAERLKGVDSTLKIQPAKLEDSAVYLCASSSRGEAGNTIYFGEGSWLTVV.

The J gene is TRBJ1-2, the V gene TRBV6-5; possible D gene TRBD1, 5 bases. The CDR3 contains 12 residues. Per the germline V gene, CDR1 is MNHEY and CDR2 is SVGAGI. V lost 5 bases to trimming and J lost 8 bases, with 12 bases between them. The CDR3, as DNA: TGTGCCAGCAGTCGAGAGGGGTCGGGCTACACCTTC. This encodes CASSREGSGYTF.

V gene TRBV6-1 combines with J gene TRBJ2-3, with 8 bases matching TRBD1. V trimming: 3 bases; J trimming: 2 bases; junction bases outside the gene matches: 4. CDR3 length equals 15 residues. Germline V gene lookup returns CDR1 MNHNS and CDR2 SASEGT. CDR3 nucleotide sequence: TGTGCCAGCAGTGATCCGGACAGGGACACAGATACGCAGTATTTT. Encoded protein: CASSDPDRDTDTQYF.

The chain links TRBV7-9 to TRBJ1-6; D unresolved. This CDR3 has 17 amino acids. V lost 1 base to trimming and J lost 1 base, with 11 bases between them. Germline values: CDR1 SEHNR, CDR2 FQNEAQ (reference sequence). CDR3 DNA sequence: TGTGCCAGCAGCTTAGAAAACGGAGGATCCTATAATTCACCCCTCCACTTT. This gives the protein CASSLENGGSYNSPLHF.

This chain connects TRBV7-9 to TRBJ1-4; tentative D call: TRBD1 (6 bases). V shed 5 bases and J shed 12 bases, with 19 bases lying between them. Germline V lookup: CDR1 SEHNR, CDR2 FQNEAQ (reference sequence). There are 14 residues in the CDR3. CDR3 coding DNA: TGTGCCAGCAGCCTCTTTGGGGGAGGGGGTGAACTGTTTTTT. It translates to CASSLFGGGGELFF.

The chain joins TRBV14 to TRBJ1-4; D is uncertain. Germline CDR1 is SGHDN and CDR2 is FVKESK. The germline V and J ends were trimmed by 1 base and 10 bases, with 7 bases remaining between them. CDR3 length: 12 residues. DNA for the CDR3: TGTGCCAGCAGCCAAGTCCTCGGAAAACTGTTTTTT. Amino acids: CASSQVLGKLFF.

The V call is TRBV5-4, the J call TRBJ1-2, with 7 bases fitting TRBD1. With 4 bases clipped from V and 4 bases from J, the junction kept 4 bases outside the gene matches. This CDR3 is built from 13 residues. Germline V gives CDR1 SGHNT, CDR2 YYREEE (reference sequence). The CDR3 DNA is TGTGCCAGCAGCCAGGGACAGCTCTATGGCTACACCTTC. Its translation is CASSQGQLYGYTF.

V and J are TRBV6-5 and TRBJ1-2; no reliable D call. Trimming pared 6 bases from V and 5 bases from J, leaving 13 bases between. Germline V CDR1 and CDR2: MNHEY, SVGAGI. The CDR3 has 13 residues. DNA of the CDR3: TGTGCCAGCAGGCCACGGGGTTTTTATGGCTACACCTTC. It is translated as CASRPRGFYGYTF.

The chain has TRBV4-3 and TRBJ1-2; no reliable D call. Germline V gene sequence: CDR1 LGHNA, CDR2 YSLEER. Trimming cost V 2 bases and J 5 bases, with 18 bases left between them. The CDR3 is 16 residues long. DNA for the CDR3: TGCGCCAGCAGCCAATGGGGTGTGCGATCCGAATATGGCTACACCTTC. Protein product: CASSQWGVRSEYGYTF.